The clone carrying this T cell receptor (beta chain) was observed a single time. V shed 3 bases and J shed 4 bases, with 13 bases lying between them. CDR3 length equals 15 residues. Germline CDR1 is SGHAT and CDR2 is FQNNGV. These data belong to a study of T cell responses to AZD1222 COVID-19 vaccine. TCRdb's table, derived via immunoSEQ multiplex PCR, lists solely in-frame clones and lacks some. This table holds roughly 140,000 clones, around 92% found once. This clonotype originated in an adult who had recovered from COVID-19. The sample was peripheral blood, taken after recovery from COVID-19. V gene TRBV11-2 combines with J gene TRBJ2-1; D may be TRBD2 (5 bases). The CDR3, as DNA: TGTGCCAGCAGCTTCGGTGGGAGTTCTTACAATGAGCAGTTCTTC. It translates to CASSFGGSSYNEQFF.